The source of this T cell receptor (beta chain) is a study of control samples from healthy donors and cancer patients. Clones were read by immunoSEQ multiplex PCR, and TCRdb kept only the in-frame ones, dropping some. This sample carries 75,000 to 95,000 clones, roughly 90% of them seen once, and the ten largest clones take around 6%. Trimming removed 5 bases at V and 6 bases at J, with 7 bases between. The CDR3 loop spans 12 amino acids. The germline CDR1 and CDR2 sequences are LNHDA and SQIVND (reference sequence). The TCR comes from a woman aged 50 to 65 in good health. The material sequenced was blood. J is TRBJ2-2 and V is TRBV19; no firm D call. Written as DNA, the CDR3 is TGTGCCAGTAGTCAGGCGTCCGGGGAGCTGTTTTTT. Translating it yields CASSQASGELFF.